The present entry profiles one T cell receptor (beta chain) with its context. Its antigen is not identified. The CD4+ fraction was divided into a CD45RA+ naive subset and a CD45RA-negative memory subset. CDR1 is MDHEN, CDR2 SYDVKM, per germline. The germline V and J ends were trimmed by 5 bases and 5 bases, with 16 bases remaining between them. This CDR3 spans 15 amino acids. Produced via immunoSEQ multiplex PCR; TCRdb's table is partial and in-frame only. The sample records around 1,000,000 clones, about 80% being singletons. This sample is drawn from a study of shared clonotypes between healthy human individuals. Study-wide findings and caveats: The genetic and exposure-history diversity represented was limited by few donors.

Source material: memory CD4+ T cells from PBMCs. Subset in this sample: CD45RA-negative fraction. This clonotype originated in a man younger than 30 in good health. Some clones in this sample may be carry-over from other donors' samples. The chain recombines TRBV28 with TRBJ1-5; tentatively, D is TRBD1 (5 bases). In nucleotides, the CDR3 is TGTGCCAGCAGTACTGGGGCCTGGGCGTATCAGCCCCAGCATTTT. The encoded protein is CASSTGAWAYQPQHF.